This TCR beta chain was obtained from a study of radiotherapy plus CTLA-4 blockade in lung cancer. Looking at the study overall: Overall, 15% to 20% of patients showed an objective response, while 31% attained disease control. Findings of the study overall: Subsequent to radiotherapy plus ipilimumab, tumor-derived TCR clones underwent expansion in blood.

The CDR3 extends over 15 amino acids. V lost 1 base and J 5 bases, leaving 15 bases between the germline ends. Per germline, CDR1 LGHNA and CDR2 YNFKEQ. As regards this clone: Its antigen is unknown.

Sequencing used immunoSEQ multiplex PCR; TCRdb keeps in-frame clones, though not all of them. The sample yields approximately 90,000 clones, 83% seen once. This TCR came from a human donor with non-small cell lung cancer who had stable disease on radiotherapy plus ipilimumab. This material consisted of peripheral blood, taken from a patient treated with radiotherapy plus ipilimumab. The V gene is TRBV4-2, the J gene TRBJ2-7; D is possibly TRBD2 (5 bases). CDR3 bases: TGTGCCAGCAGCCAAGGTGACGCGGGTGGGAACGAGCAGTACTTC. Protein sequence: CASSQGDAGGNEQYF.